These 29 T cell receptor beta chains were all obtained from the same sample, sequenced in a study of T cell repertoires in cytomegalovirus infection. These TCRs are of unknown antigen specificity. TCRdb independently ran MiXCR on the reads; one entry per CDR3 protein. Among about 310,000 distinct CDR3 sequences listed, about 25% were seen once. The starting material was cultured PBMCs, obtained from culture after CMV antigen stimulation. The receptors derive from a human donor in good health (CMV status not recorded). Some clones in this sample may be carry-over from other donors' samples.

This clonotype has only a few counts. The chain couples TRBV11-2 to TRBJ1-1; TRBD1 matches 7 bases. This CDR3 is 14 amino acids long. J lost 4 bases, V lost 2 bases, and 4 bases had no gene match. From germline, CDR1 is SGHAT and CDR2 FQNNGV. CDR3 sequence (DNA): TGTGCCAGCAGCTTAAGTCCAGGGGGCACTGAAGCTTTCTTT. Translation gives CASSLSPGGTEAFF.

This clonotype was observed at least ten times. The chain carries TRBV7-2 and TRBJ2-7, with 9 bases matching TRBD2. Germline CDR1 SGHTA, CDR2 FQGNSA. This CDR3 comprises 15 residues. The junction had 7 bases not matched to a gene; V was cut back by 2 bases and J by 5 bases. The CDR3 loop reads CASSLKGLAGDEQYF. The CDR3 region has the DNA TGTGCCAGCAGCTTAAAGGGACTAGCTGGTGACGAGCAGTACTTC.

This clonotype appeared many times. This rearrangement joins TRBV7-2 to TRBJ2-1; 8 positions agree with TRBD2. The CDR3 length is 15 residues. V gave up 1 base and J gave up 5 bases; unmatched junction bases: 4. The germline V gene encodes CDR1 SGHTA and CDR2 FQGNSA. The CDR3 DNA sequence: TGTGCCAGCAGCTTAGAGGGCGGGAGGAACAATGAGCAGTTCTTC. Translating it yields CASSLEGGRNNEQFF.

The sample holds a few counts of this clonotype. CDR3 sequence: CASSTGRLNQPQHF. CDR3 coding DNA: TGTGCCAGCAGCACAGGAAGACTCAATCAGCCCCAGCATTTT. This chain links TRBV28 with TRBJ1-5; a weak D match, TRBD1 (5 bases). The CDR3 is 14 residues long. Trimming cost V 6 bases and J 3 bases, with 12 bases left between them. Germline V gene sequence: CDR1 MDHEN, CDR2 SYDVKM.

V and J are TRBV12-3 or TRBV12-4 and TRBJ1-2; D not certain. Trimming shortened V by 7 bases and J by 9 bases, and 18 bases separated the two germline ends. The CDR3 has 13 amino acids. This CDR3 reads CASTFTAGCCYTF. The CDR3 DNA is TGTGCCAGCACCTTTACGGCCGGGTGTTGCTACACCTTC.

V is TRBV27 and J is TRBJ2-7, with D maybe TRBD1 (7 bases). The length of the CDR3 is 12 residues. Germline values: CDR1 MNHEY, CDR2 SMNVEV (reference sequence). The ends were cut back, 5 bases at V and 10 bases at J, with 15 bases in the middle. This CDR3 is CASSNGRGDQYV. In DNA, the CDR3 is TGTGCCAGCAGTAATGGCAGGGGGGATCAGTACGTC.

This chain connects TRBV7-9 to TRBJ1-2; D gene unclear. V lost 4 bases and J lost 3, with 18 bases in between. Germline V gives CDR1 SEHNR, CDR2 FQNEAQ (reference sequence). The CDR3 has 16 amino acids. The CDR3 DNA follows: TGTGCCAGCAGCTCCTCCAACGGACGGTCTTACTATGGCTACACCTTC. Protein sequence: CASSSSNGRSYYGYTF.

V and J are TRBV18 and TRBJ2-5; possibly TRBD1 for D (5 bases). The V gene lost 2 bases and the J gene lost 5 bases, with 12 bases spanning the gap. The CDR3 consists of 14 residues. Per germline, CDR1 KGHSH and CDR2 LQKENI. CDR3 nucleotides: TGTGCCAGCTCACCAGCAGGGAAGCAGGAGACCCAGTACTTC. This translates into CASSPAGKQETQYF.

This clonotype has a handful of counts. The CDR3 bases are TGTGCCAGCAGTTACCGACAGTCTGGGGCCAACGTCCTGACTTTC. It specifies CASSYRQSGANVLTF. The genes are TRBV6-2 or TRBV6-3 and TRBJ2-6; perhaps TRBD1 as D (5 bases). V shed 2 bases and J shed 1 base, with 6 bases lying between them. Germline V CDR1 and CDR2: MNHEY, SVGEGT. CDR3 size: 15 residues.

This clonotype was counted a few times. The chain recombines TRBV6-2 or TRBV6-3 with TRBJ2-1, with a tentative D call TRBD2 (6 bases). The germline V gene has CDR1 MNHEY and CDR2 SVGEGT. Trimming stripped 3 bases from V and 7 bases from J, with 13 bases between. This CDR3 contains 14 residues. The CDR3 DNA is TGTGCCAGCAGTTATGGGGGTAGCGGAAATGAGCAGTTCTTC. Protein sequence: CASSYGGSGNEQFF.

This clonotype has a handful of counts. V and J are TRBV7-2 and TRBJ2-5; possibly TRBD1 for D (6 bases). The CDR3 totals 11 residues. V lost 4 bases to trimming and J lost 13 bases, with 13 bases between them. Looked up from germline, CDR1 is SGHTA and CDR2 is FQGNSA. CDR3 sequence (DNA): TGTGCCAGCAGCTCAGGGGTTCTTCGGTACTTC. As protein: CASSSGVLRYF.

The gene calls are TRBV5-6 and TRBJ2-1, with 12 positions matching TRBD2. Germline V gene data show CDR1 as SGHDT and CDR2 as YYEEEE. The V gene end was trimmed by 5 bases and the J gene end by 0 bases; junction bases not matched to a gene: 12. CDR3 length equals 19 residues. This CDR3 reads CASSSLTSGRRSSYNEQFF. The CDR3 bases are TGTGCCAGCAGTTCGTTGACTAGCGGGAGAAGGAGCTCCTACAATGAGCAGTTCTTC.

This chain connects TRBV5-6 to TRBJ2-2, with TRBD2 identical over 7 bases. Germline loops: CDR1 SGHDT, CDR2 YYEEEE. The CDR3 sequence is 15 residues long. The trim removed 3 bases at V and 6 bases at J, leaving 8 bases unmatched. The CDR3 spells CASSSNHLAAGELFF. The CDR3 region has the DNA TGTGCCAGCAGCTCCAACCACCTAGCGGCCGGGGAGCTGTTTTTT.

This clonotype appeared a few times. The J gene is TRBJ2-1, the V gene TRBV7-2, with TRBD2 matching over 10 bases. The CDR3 has 15 residues. The germline CDR1 and CDR2 sequences are SGHTA and FQGNSA. V was clipped by 4 bases and J by 8 bases; unmatched bases: 8. The CDR3 protein is CASSSPGLARDEQFF. The CDR3 DNA reads as TGTGCCAGCAGCTCACCGGGACTAGCGCGGGATGAGCAGTTCTTC.

The gene calls are TRBV28 and TRBJ2-3; no clear D. This CDR3 spans 12 amino acids. V shed 3 bases and J shed 7 bases, with 8 bases lying between them. CDR1 is MDHEN and CDR2 is SYDVKM in the germline V gene. The CDR3 sequence is CASSFSSYTQYF. The DNA of the CDR3 is TGTGCCAGCAGTTTTTCGAGTTATACGCAGTATTTT.

The chain employs TRBV12-3 or TRBV12-4 and TRBJ2-5; 7 positions match TRBD1. The J segment lost 8 bases and the V segment lost 6 bases, leaving 15 bases of the junction unmatched. The CDR3 spans 15 residues. The chain's CDR3 is CASRITGAAAATQYF. In DNA, the CDR3 is TGTGCCAGCAGGATAACAGGGGCCGCCGCAGCCACCCAGTACTTC.

This clonotype was counted many times. V and J are TRBV7-2 and TRBJ2-2; TRBD2 is a possible D gene (6 bases). This CDR3 contains 16 residues. Trimming cost V 5 bases and J 6 bases, with 19 bases left between them. Germline V CDR1 and CDR2: SGHTA, FQGNSA. CDR3 sequence: CASSPRPQGGAGELFF. CDR3 in DNA: TGTGCCAGCAGCCCCCGCCCCCAGGGAGGTGCCGGGGAGCTGTTTTTT.

This clonotype has just a few counts. V and J are TRBV10-3 and TRBJ2-7; D unresolved. The CDR3 is 14 residues long. Germline loops: CDR1 ENHRY, CDR2 SYGVKD. Trimming left V 3 bases short and J 0 bases short, with 9 bases between. CDR3 in DNA: TGTGCCATCAGTGACTCAGGTCTCTCCTACGAGCAGTACTTC. It specifies CAISDSGLSYEQYF.

The gene calls are TRBV30 and TRBJ2-1, with D perhaps matching TRBD1 (5 bases). Germline V gene data show CDR1 as GTSNPN and CDR2 as SVGIG (reference sequence). V shed 4 bases and J shed 0 bases, with 10 bases lying between them. CDR3 size: 14 residues. The CDR3 bases are TGTGCCTGGACAGGGCCGAGCTCCTACAATGAGCAGTTCTTC. It encodes CAWTGPSSYNEQFF.

This chain links TRBV7-2 with TRBJ2-2, with TRBD1 matching 8 bases. This CDR3 contains 15 residues. Germline lookup yields CDR1 SGHTA and CDR2 FQGNSA. V trimming: 6 bases; J trimming: 2 bases; junction bases outside the gene matches: 5. The CDR3 sequence is CASRIQGDNTGELFF. DNA of the CDR3: TGTGCCAGCAGGATACAGGGGGATAACACCGGGGAGCTGTTTTTT.

This chain joins TRBV7-8 and TRBJ2-5; TRBD1 matches at 7 bases. The germline V gene has CDR1 SGHVS and CDR2 FQNEAQ. The CDR3 contains 15 residues. V lost 1 base and J lost 1; bases outside the gene matches: 3. The CDR3 here is CASSLGQGSQETQYF. The CDR3 DNA reads as TGTGCCAGCAGCTTAGGACAGGGCTCCCAAGAGACCCAGTACTTC.

The J gene is TRBJ2-1, the V gene TRBV14; the match to TRBD2 covers 7 bases. From germline, CDR1 is SGHDN and CDR2 FVKESK. CDR3 length equals 15 residues. The V segment lost 4 bases and the J segment 8 bases; nucleotides outside the gene matches: 11. CDR3 in DNA: TGTGCCAGCAGCCGAATGGGAGGGCCTGGATATGAGCAGTTCTTC. Residues: CASSRMGGPGYEQFF.

This clonotype was seen more than once but under ten times. The gene calls are TRBV12-3 or TRBV12-4 and TRBJ2-4, with 9 bases fitting TRBD2. The CDR3 extends over 20 amino acids. With V trimmed by 1 base and J by 1 base, 14 bases remained unmatched. This CDR3 is CASSLESGGISMKAKNIQYF. The CDR3 region has the DNA TGTGCCAGCAGTTTAGAGAGCGGGGGGATTTCTATGAAGGCCAAAAACATTCAGTACTTC.

This clonotype was picked up many times. The chain couples TRBV12-3 or TRBV12-4 to TRBJ2-7; TRBD1 is a possible D gene (5 bases). V lost 1 base and J 4 bases, leaving 8 bases between the germline ends. CDR3 length: 13 amino acids. CDR3 in amino acids: CASSLGTLYEQYV. In nucleotides, the CDR3 is TGTGCCAGCAGTTTAGGGACACTTTACGAGCAGTACGTC.

This rearrangement joins TRBV30 to TRBJ1-1, with TRBD1 matching 7 bases. CDR1 GTSNPN and CDR2 SVGIG come from the germline V gene (reference sequence). The CDR3 runs to 14 residues. The V gene end was trimmed by 2 bases and the J gene end by 4 bases; junction bases not matched to a gene: 7. The CDR3 DNA reads as TGTGCCTGGAGTATCAGACAGGGAGTCACTGAAGCTTTCTTT. Its translation is CAWSIRQGVTEAFF.

Turning to this clonotype: The limits of the CDR3 on the DNA are not certain, so only TCRdb's listed CDR3 is given. The chain joins TRBV6-2 or TRBV6-3 to TRBJ2-7; the D segment call TRBD2 is taken from the table without a DNA check. The germline V gene has CDR1 MNHEY and CDR2 SVGEGT. 16 amino acids form the CDR3, both terminal residues included. CDR3 protein: CASSTSTSPGIYEQYF.

The chain recombines TRBV6-2 or TRBV6-3 with TRBJ2-1; D not resolved. The germline V and J ends were trimmed by 4 bases and 9 bases, with 16 bases remaining between them. The CDR3 is 14 residues long. Germline values: CDR1 MNHEY, CDR2 SVGEGT. The CDR3 DNA is TGTGCCAGCAGTTTAGAGACACCACGGGCTGAGCAGTTCTTC. Amino acid sequence: CASSLETPRAEQFF.

This clonotype was seen a few times. The chain links TRBV29-1 to TRBJ2-5; no firm D call. The V gene's germline CDR1 is SQVTM and CDR2 ANQGSEA. The CDR3 spans 12 residues. V lost 5 bases and J lost 0, with 7 bases in between. CDR3: CSVRRDQETQYF. The CDR3 region has the DNA TGCAGCGTTAGACGGGACCAAGAGACCCAGTACTTC. The full variable domain, with the rest looked up from reference TRBV29-1 and TRBJ2-5, is SAVISQKPSRDICQRGTSLTIQCQVDSQVTMMFWYRQQPGQSLTLIATANQGSEATYESGFVIDKFPISRPNLTFSTLTVSNMSPEDSSIYLCSVRRDQETQYFGPGTRLLVL.

This clonotype occurred many times. This chain joins TRBV6-1 and TRBJ1-3; D is undetermined. Germline CDR1 MNHNS, CDR2 SASEGT. The V end was cut by 5 bases, the J end by 0 bases, with 8 bases between. This CDR3 region has 14 residues. The DNA of the CDR3 is TGTGCCAGCAGTTCGGAAAGCTCTGGAAACACCATATATTTT. It codes for CASSSESSGNTIYF.